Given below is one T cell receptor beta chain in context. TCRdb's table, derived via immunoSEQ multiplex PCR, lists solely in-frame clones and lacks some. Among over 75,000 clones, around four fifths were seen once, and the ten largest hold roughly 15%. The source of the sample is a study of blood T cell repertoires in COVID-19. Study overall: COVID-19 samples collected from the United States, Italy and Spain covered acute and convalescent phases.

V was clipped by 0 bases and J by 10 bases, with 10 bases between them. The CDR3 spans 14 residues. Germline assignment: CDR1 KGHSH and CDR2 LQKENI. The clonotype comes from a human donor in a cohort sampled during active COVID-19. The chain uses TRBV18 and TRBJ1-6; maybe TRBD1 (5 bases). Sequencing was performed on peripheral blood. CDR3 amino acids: CASSPPAGRSPLHF. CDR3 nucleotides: TGTGCCAGCTCACCACCTGCAGGGCGGTCACCCCTCCACTTT. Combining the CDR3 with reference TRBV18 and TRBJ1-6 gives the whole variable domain NAGVMQNPRHLVRRRGQEARLRCSPMKGHSHVYWYRQLPEEGLKFMVYLQKENIIDESGMPKERFSAEFPKEGPSILRIQQVVRGDSAAYFCASSPPAGRSPLHFGNGTRLTVT.